This T cell receptor beta chain was found in a study of breast tumors, draining lymph nodes, adjacent tissues. Study-wide findings and caveats: Tumors had less TCR diversity than lymph nodes, more than nontumor tissue. The lymph node origin of tumor T cells was framed as consistent with a hypothesis, not demonstrated.

The lymph nodes were axillary draining lymph nodes from breast cancer patients. For this clonotype: Its antigen is not identified. A read error may be the cause here, since a much bigger clone is one base away.

TCRdb used MiXCR to reprocess the multiplex PCR reads, holding one entry per CDR3 protein. The sample includes more than 80,000 distinct CDR3 sequences, about 30% seen only once; the top ten take about 6%. The sequencing input was axillary lymph node tissue. The TCR was taken from a female donor with breast cancer. Some clones in this sample may be carry-over from other donors' samples.

In DNA, the CDR3 is TGTGCCAGCAGTCACGTGGCACAGGGGAATTCACACCTCCACTTT. Protein product: CASSHVAQGNSHLHF. This chain uses TRBV6-2 or TRBV6-3 with TRBJ1-6; 7 bases map to TRBD1. Germline V CDR1 and CDR2: MNHEY, SVGEGT. The CDR3 is 15 residues long.